This TCR beta chain comes out of a study of T cells in Graves' hyperthyroidism and ophthalmopathy. This CDR3 is 16 amino acids long. The V segment lost 6 bases and the J segment 6 bases; nucleotides outside the gene matches: 14. Germline assignment: CDR1 SGHVS and CDR2 FQNEAQ. The TCR beta CDR3 regions underwent amplification using RNA transcripts as the source. The TCR CDR3 was amplified in a first-round RT-PCR using the HTBI primer set. In TCRdb, the multiplex PCR reads were re-called with MiXCR into one record per CDR3 protein. Among 600,000 to 750,000 distinct CDR3 sequences listed, 17% were seen once.

The specimen sequenced was blood. V gene TRBV7-8 combines with J gene TRBJ2-1; 7 bases map to TRBD2. The clonotype was recovered from a man in his fifties with Graves' hyperthyroidism. The CDR3 sequence: CASSSRAGTYGNEQFF. The CDR3 region has the DNA TGTGCCAGCAGTAGTCGAGCGGGGACCTACGGCAATGAGCAGTTCTTC.